The 5 T cell receptor beta chains below were found in one sample sequenced in a study of blood T cell repertoires in COVID-19. The data were produced by immunoSEQ multiplex PCR, yet TCRdb's version contains in-frame clones alone and is incomplete. The repertoire holds approximately 310,000 clones, with about 87% as singletons. Sequencing input: peripheral blood. All receptors come from a woman aged 50 to 65 who had recovered from COVID-19.

This rearrangement joins TRBV7-9 to TRBJ1-4; D is possibly TRBD1 (5 bases). The CDR3 has 14 residues. Trimming cost V 3 bases and J 8 bases, with 13 bases left between them. Germline CDR1 reads SEHNR; CDR2 reads FQNEAQ (reference sequence). The CDR3 DNA sequence: TGTGCCAGCAGCTTTGGGGGGTCGAGAGAAAAACTGTTTTTT. Its translation is CASSFGGSREKLFF. Supplemented by reference TRBV7-9 and TRBJ1-4, the full variable domain reads DTGVSQNPRHKITKRGQNVTFRCDPISEHNRLYWYRQTLGQGPEFLTYFQNEAQLEKSRLLSDRFSAERPKGSFSTLEIQRTEQGDSAMYLCASSFGGSREKLFFGSGTQLSVL.

CDR3 loop: CASSQVPGTGIYEQYF. CDR3 nucleotides: TGCGCCAGCAGCCAAGTGCCCGGGACAGGGATCTACGAGCAGTACTTC. The V gene is TRBV4-1, the J gene TRBJ2-7; 9 positions match TRBD1. The CDR3 is 16 amino acids. Germline trimming cut 1 base from V and 3 bases from J; bases unmatched to any gene: 7. Germline V lookup: CDR1 MGHRA, CDR2 YSYEKL.

CDR3: CASSYTFTGPNTEAFF. CDR3 coding DNA: TGTGCCAGCAGTTACACGTTTACAGGGCCGAACACTGAAGCTTTCTTT. V is TRBV6-2 or TRBV6-3 and J is TRBJ1-1; perhaps TRBD1 as D (6 bases). Germline V gene lookup returns CDR1 MNHEY and CDR2 SVGEGT. This CDR3 spans 16 amino acids. With 2 bases removed from V and 1 base from J, the gap between germline ends came to 14 bases.

This rearrangement joins TRBV28 to TRBJ2-7; 7 positions agree with TRBD2. After removal of 4 bases from V and 3 bases from J, the junction contained 3 bases not matched to a gene. This CDR3 is built from 13 residues. Germline values: CDR1 MDHEN, CDR2 SYDVKM. The CDR3 nucleotides are TGTGCCAGCAGTTCAAGCGGGAACTACGAGCAGTACTTC. Its protein is CASSSSGNYEQYF. Full variable domain (rest looked up from reference TRBV28 and TRBJ2-7): DVKVTQSSRYLVKRTGEKVFLECVQDMDHENMFWYRQDPGLGLRLIYFSYDVKMKEKGDIPEGYSVSREKKERFSLILESASTNQTSMYLCASSSSGNYEQYFGPGTRLTVT.

V is TRBV28 and J is TRBJ2-7; no firm D call. Germline CDR1 is MDHEN and CDR2 is SYDVKM. CDR3 length: 14 amino acids. Between the trimmed V and J ends, which lost 7 bases and 7 bases, there was a span of 20 bases. The CDR3 coding sequence is TGTGCCAGCAAAAGGCCCCTCGACATTGTTGAGCAGTACTTC. Amino acids: CASKRPLDIVEQYF. The full variable domain, with the rest looked up from reference TRBV28 and TRBJ2-7, is DVKVTQSSRYLVKRTGEKVFLECVQDMDHENMFWYRQDPGLGLRLIYFSYDVKMKEKGDIPEGYSVSREKKERFSLILESASTNQTSMYLCASKRPLDIVEQYFGPGTRLTVT.